The 25 T cell receptor beta chains below come from one sample, sequenced in a study of T cell responses to AZD1222 COVID-19 vaccine. TCRdb's copy holds only in-frame clones and misses some; the assay was immunoSEQ multiplex PCR. The data show some 25,000 clones, around 87% seen once. The sequencing used peripheral blood, collected 28 days after the second AZD1222 dose. These receptors were collected from an adult who received the AZD1222 COVID-19 vaccine.

V and J are TRBV7-7 and TRBJ2-7; TRBD2 agrees at 13 bases. The CDR3 runs to 15 residues. From germline, CDR1 is SSHAT and CDR2 FNYEAQ (reference sequence). The J segment lost 4 bases and the V segment lost 5 bases, leaving 5 bases of the junction unmatched. CDR3 sequence (DNA): TGTGCCAGCAGCCAGGGACTAGCGGGACCTTACGAGCAGTACTTC. It codes for CASSQGLAGPYEQYF.

The rearrangement uses TRBV9 and TRBJ2-1; the D gene is possibly TRBD2 (7 bases). The CDR3 loop spans 17 amino acids. V lost 4 bases, J lost 4 bases, and 21 bases lay in between. Germline values: CDR1 SGDLS, CDR2 YYNGEE. The CDR3 DNA is TGTGCCAGCAGCCCACCCAGAGGGAGGGGGATTTACAATGAGCAGTTCTTC. Translating it yields CASSPPRGRGIYNEQFF. The whole variable domain, remainder taken from reference TRBV9 and TRBJ2-1, is DSGVTQTPKHLITATGQRVTLRCSPRSGDLSVYWYQQSLDQGLQFLIQYYNGEERAKGNILERFSAQQFPDLHSELNLSSLELGDSALYFCASSPPRGRGIYNEQFFGPGTRLTVL.

The count of this clone is one. The rearrangement joins TRBV11-3 to TRBJ2-6; 10 positions agree with TRBD2. CDR1 is SGHNT, CDR2 YENEEA, per germline. Losses at the gene ends were 4 bases for V and 1 base for J; bases not matched to a gene: 7. The CDR3 consists of 18 residues. The CDR3 protein is CASSSAVAGGSGANVLTF. CDR3 in DNA: TGTGCCAGCAGCTCGGCGGTAGCGGGGGGATCTGGGGCCAACGTCCTGACTTTC.

The chain uses TRBV4-1 and TRBJ2-5; 8 bases agree with TRBD2. Germline CDR1 and CDR2: MGHRA and YSYEKL. The trim removed 0 bases at V and 5 bases at J, leaving 8 bases unmatched. This CDR3 has 16 residues. The CDR3 DNA sequence: TGCGCCAGCAGCCAAGATACACGGGAGGGCTTGGAGACCCAGTACTTC. This encodes CASSQDTREGLETQYF.

This clone was detected only once. The chain joins TRBV3-1 (or the pseudogene TRBV3-2) to TRBJ1-5; D gene ambiguous. The germline V and J ends were trimmed by 2 bases and 4 bases, with 9 bases remaining between them. The CDR3 loop spans 14 amino acids. Germline loops: CDR1 LGHDT, CDR2 YNNKEL (reference sequence). In nucleotides, the CDR3 is TGTGCCAGCAGCCAAATGTTAGGTAATCAGCCCCAGCATTTT. It yields the protein CASSQMLGNQPQHF.

The V gene is TRBV5-5, the J gene TRBJ1-5; 9 positions agree with TRBD1. Germline V CDR1 and CDR2: SGHKS, YYEKEE (reference sequence). This CDR3 region has 18 residues. V was pared by 4 bases and J by 7 bases, with 18 bases of the junction left unmatched. The CDR3 is CASSPGTGTTMSGQPQHF. The CDR3 DNA sequence: TGTGCCAGCAGCCCCGGGACAGGGACGACCATGAGTGGCCAGCCCCAGCATTTT. The complete variable domain, with remaining parts taken from reference TRBV5-5 and TRBJ1-5, reads DAGVTQSPTHLIKTRGQQVTLRCSPISGHKSVSWYQQVLGQGPQFIFQYYEKEERGRGNFPDRFSARQFPNYSSELNVNALLLGDSALYLCASSPGTGTTMSGQPQHFGDGTRLSIL.

V is TRBV11-2 and J is TRBJ2-7; no clear D. The V end lost 5 bases, the J end lost 7 bases, and 21 bases lay between the germline ends. CDR3 length equals 15 residues. Per germline, CDR1 SGHAT and CDR2 FQNNGV. The CDR3: CASSRDNFPSREQYF. For the CDR3, the DNA is TGTGCCAGCAGCAGAGACAACTTCCCCTCTCGGGAGCAGTACTTC.

The chain uses TRBV15 and TRBJ2-3, with unresolved D. The CDR3 spans 13 residues. The ends were cut back, 3 bases at V and 8 bases at J, with 12 bases in the middle. Germline V lookup: CDR1 LNHNV, CDR2 YYDKDF (reference sequence). CDR3: CATSSKLAATQYF. The CDR3 DNA reads as TGTGCCACCAGCAGTAAACTCGCAGCTACGCAGTATTTT.

The chain has TRBV5-1 and TRBJ2-5; D possibly corresponds to TRBD1 (7 bases). Deletions cut 2 bases from V and 5 bases from J, with 19 bases between. The CDR3 contains 16 residues. CDR1 is SGHRS and CDR2 is YFSETQ in the germline V gene. CDR3 nucleotide sequence: TGCGCCAGCAGCTTCGGATCTCAGGGGGGTAAGGAGACCCAGTACTTC. The encoded protein is CASSFGSQGGKETQYF. The variable domain in full, completed from reference TRBV5-1 and TRBJ2-5, reads KAGVTQTPRYLIKTRGQQVTLSCSPISGHRSVSWYQQTPGQGLQFLFEYFSETQRNKGNFPGRFSGRQFSNSRSEMNVSTLELGDSALYLCASSFGSQGGKETQYFGPGTRLLVL.

V gene TRBV6-5 combines with J gene TRBJ1-2; 9 nucleotides agree with TRBD1. Germline V lookup: CDR1 MNHEY, CDR2 SVGAGI. With V trimmed by 7 bases and J by 4 bases, 7 bases remained unmatched. This CDR3 contains 14 residues. The CDR3 DNA sequence: TGTGCCAGCACCGGGACAGGGCCCTTCTATGGCTACACCTTC. The encoded protein is CASTGTGPFYGYTF.

Comments on this clone: The junction does not match germline at one end; this may be a read error. This chain links TRBV28 with TRBJ1-5, with D perhaps matching TRBD1 (5 bases). The CDR3 has 13 amino acids. Looked up from germline, CDR1 is MDHEN and CDR2 is SYDVKM. The CDR3 reads CAITTGTGPREYF. DNA for the CDR3: TGTGCCATCACAACGGGGACGGGACCTCGTGAGTATTTT. The variable domain in full, with the rest retrieved from reference TRBV28 and TRBJ1-5, is DVKVTQSSRYLVKRTGEKVFLECVQDMDHENMFWYRQDPGLGLRLIYFSYDVKMKEKGDIPEGYSVSREKKERFSLILESASTNQTSMYLCAITTGTGPREYFGDGTRLSIL.

This clone appeared a few times. The CDR3 reads CASSYVPPMNYEQYF. CDR3 nucleotide sequence: TGTGCCAGCAGTTACGTGCCCCCAATGAACTACGAGCAGTACTTC. V is TRBV6-5 and J is TRBJ2-7, with D hard to call. The V end lost 2 bases, the J end lost 3 bases, and 14 bases lay between the germline ends. CDR1 is MNHEY, CDR2 SVGAGI, per germline. This CDR3 contains 15 residues.

V and J are TRBV5-8 and TRBJ1-2; D is possibly TRBD1 (6 bases). The germline gives CDR1 SGHTS, CDR2 YDEGEE. This CDR3 has 16 amino acids. V was pared by 4 bases and J by 1 base, with 17 bases between. The chain's CDR3 is CASSRETGGINYGYTF. CDR3 coding DNA: TGTGCCAGCAGCCGGGAGACAGGTGGAATTAACTATGGCTACACCTTC.

The chain carries TRBV6-5 and TRBJ1-3, with a tentative D call TRBD1 (6 bases). Per the germline V gene, CDR1 is MNHEY and CDR2 is SVGAGI. V was cut by 7 bases and J by 5 bases, with 15 bases left in between. CDR3 size: 14 residues. For the CDR3, the DNA is TGTGCCAGCACGGTTGGGCAGGGGAGAAACACCATATATTTT. It is translated as CASTVGQGRNTIYF.

CDR3: CASSTNPRTGDEQFF. As DNA, the CDR3 is TGTGCCAGTAGTACCAACCCCAGGACGGGGGATGAGCAGTTCTTC. V gene TRBV19 combines with J gene TRBJ2-1, with a tentative D call TRBD2 (6 bases). V was clipped by 4 bases and J by 8 bases, with 18 bases between them. CDR1 LNHDA and CDR2 SQIVND come from the germline V gene (reference sequence). This CDR3 has 15 residues.

V usage is TRBV19 and J usage is TRBJ1-3, with a tentative D call TRBD1 (6 bases). The CDR3 runs 14 residues. Germline values: CDR1 LNHDA, CDR2 SQIVND (reference sequence). V lost 9 bases and J lost 2, with 14 bases in between. This CDR3 is CASVSGAAGNTIYF. CDR3 bases: TGTGCCAGCGTATCAGGGGCGGCTGGAAACACCATATATTTT.

The rearrangement uses TRBV10-3 and TRBJ1-1; 8 bases align to TRBD1. Germline CDR1 reads ENHRY; CDR2 reads SYGVKD. The CDR3 totals 12 residues. J lost 7 bases, V lost 4 bases, and 2 bases had no gene match. CDR3: CAISGTGIEAFF. The CDR3 nucleotides read TGTGCCATCAGTGGGACAGGGATTGAAGCTTTCTTT.

The chain uses TRBV9 and TRBJ1-3; D not certain. CDR3 length: 14 amino acids. Per the germline V gene, CDR1 is SGDLS and CDR2 is YYNGEE. Trimming removed 4 bases at V and 4 bases at J, with 12 bases between. The CDR3 protein is CASSPWGEGNTIYF. The CDR3 DNA is TGTGCCAGCAGCCCCTGGGGAGAAGGAAACACCATATATTTT.

The rearrangement uses TRBV24-1 and TRBJ1-2, with TRBD1 matching over 8 bases. Germline V CDR1 and CDR2: KGHDR, SFDVKD. J gave up 4 bases and V 9 bases, and 0 bases lay outside the gene matches. This CDR3 spans 11 amino acids. The CDR3 coding sequence is TGTGCCACCGGGACAGGCTATGGCTACACCTTC. Its translation is CATGTGYGYTF.

This chain connects TRBV2 to TRBJ1-3, with D tentatively TRBD1 (5 bases). Looked up from germline, CDR1 is SNHLY and CDR2 is FYNNEI. V dropped 10 bases and J dropped 3 bases, with 28 bases sitting between them. CDR3 length equals 18 residues. The CDR3 bases are TGTGCCAAAGGGCGGTTAACATCTGGGGGATCTGGTGGAAACACCATATATTTT. Encoded protein: CAKGRLTSGGSGGNTIYF.

This chain uses TRBV12-2 with TRBJ2-7; no check of the table's D call, TRBD2, against the DNA was made. TRBV12-2 represents a pseudogene. The CDR3 is 19 residues long. This chain's CDR3 is CASRPGLAGDIGSPYEQYF. As DNA, the CDR3 is TGTGCAAGTCGGCCAGGACTAGCGGGGGATATAGGCTCCCCCTACGAGCAGTACTTC.

In the case of this clone: At one end the junction does not follow the germline gene, possibly because of a read error. The gene calls are TRBV6-5 and TRBJ2-7; 10 bases are a match to TRBD1. Germline V lookup: CDR1 MNHEY, CDR2 SVGAGI. The CDR3 has 10 amino acids. CDR3 nucleotide sequence: TGTGCCAGCAGGCCGGGACAGGGGCACTTC. Its protein is CASRPGQGHF.

The CDR3 region is CASSESRTSLIQYF. DNA of the CDR3: TGTGCCAGCAGTGAGAGCCGGACGTCTCTTATTCAGTACTTC. The chain recombines TRBV2 with TRBJ2-7; unclear D gene. Germline values: CDR1 SNHLY, CDR2 FYNNEI. This CDR3 has 14 amino acids. V was cut by 3 bases and J by 10 bases, with 19 bases left in between.

This chain joins TRBV5-1 and TRBJ1-1; D is ambiguous. V was pared by 0 bases and J by 1 base, with 13 bases between. CDR1 and CDR2 (germline): SGHRS, YFSETQ. The CDR3 covers 16 residues. CDR3 sequence (DNA): TGCGCCAGCAGCTTGGAAGGAGGGTTGCCGAACACTGAAGCTTTCTTT. Protein product: CASSLEGGLPNTEAFF. Looking up the rest from reference TRBV5-1 and TRBJ1-1 gives the full variable domain: KAGVTQTPRYLIKTRGQQVTLSCSPISGHRSVSWYQQTPGQGLQFLFEYFSETQRNKGNFPGRFSGRQFSNSRSEMNVSTLELGDSALYLCASSLEGGLPNTEAFFGQGTRLTVV.

The V and J genes are TRBV19 and TRBJ1-1; tentative D call: TRBD1 (6 bases). CDR1 is LNHDA and CDR2 is SQIVND in the germline V gene (reference sequence). The V gene lost 7 bases and the J gene lost 8 bases, with 14 bases spanning the gap. The CDR3 is 12 residues long. CDR3 protein: CASNDRRTEAFF. In DNA form, the CDR3 reads TGTGCCAGTAACGACAGGCGCACGGAAGCTTTCTTT. Full variable domain (remainder filled in from reference TRBV19 and TRBJ1-1): DGGITQSPKYLFRKEGQNVTLSCEQNLNHDAMYWYRQDPGQGLRLIYYSQIVNDFQKGDIAEGYSVSREKKESFPLTVTSAQKNPTAFYLCASNDRRTEAFFGQGTRLTVV.